The next 17 T cell receptor beta chains were all read from a single sample in a study of T-cell reconstitution after alpha-beta-depleted transplantation in children. During its preparation, the TCRbeta library received unique molecular identifiers. MiXCR, run by TCRdb on the PCR reads, gives a single entry per CDR3 protein. The sample has some 530,000 distinct CDR3 sequences, about 12% seen once; the top ten hold less than 6.5%. The sequencing used PBMCs from the stem cell graft donor, collected from the stem cell graft. The receptors derive from a human donor who donated a stem cell graft to a child with combined immunodeficiency.

This clonotype was counted ten times or more. The genes are TRBV9 and TRBJ2-7; TRBD1 aligns across 10 bases. Germline V CDR1 and CDR2: SGDLS, YYNGEE. V lost 2 bases, J lost 6 bases, and 5 bases stayed unmatched. The CDR3 sequence is 14 residues long. The CDR3 DNA reads TGTGCCAGCAGCGTCCACGGACAGGGGGGCGAGCAGTACTTC. Its protein product is CASSVHGQGGEQYF.

This clonotype showed up just once. Lacking the conserved final phenylalanine or tryptophan, this CDR3 likely reflects a read error. The genes are TRBV6-2 or TRBV6-3 and TRBJ2-3, with no clear D. This CDR3 has 11 residues. Germline CDR1 and CDR2: MNHEY and SVGEGT. V lost 8 bases and J 6 bases, leaving 9 bases between the germline ends. The CDR3 loop is CASAIRDTQYI. CDR3 sequence (DNA): TGTGCCAGCGCAATCAGGGATACGCAGTATATT.

This clonotype was seen only a few times. Here the CDR3 DNA reads TGTGCCAGCAGCCAATTGACCGGGGGCACAGATACGCAGTATTTT. Translating gives CASSQLTGGTDTQYF. The chain links TRBV7-2 to TRBJ2-3; TRBD2 might be the D (5 bases). Germline V gene data show CDR1 as SGHTA and CDR2 as FQGNSA. The CDR3 consists of 15 residues. The V and J ends lost 5 bases and 1 base respectively, with 13 bases between them.

This clonotype was found a few times. The chain links TRBV11-2 to TRBJ2-2; 7 nucleotides match TRBD2. Trimming took 1 base from V and 1 from J; bases not matched to a gene: 3. This CDR3 has 16 residues. The germline V gene has CDR1 SGHAT and CDR2 FQNNGV. The CDR3 DNA sequence: TGTGCCAGCAGCTTAGTAGGGAGGGAGAACACCGGGGAGCTGTTTTTT. It yields the protein CASSLVGRENTGELFF.

Ten or more counts support this clonotype. The CDR3 bases are TGTGCCAGCAGTGGGGGGGTTTCAACAGATACGCAGTATTTT. Translated, it gives CASSGGVSTDTQYF. The gene calls are TRBV25-1 and TRBJ2-3; a possible D gene is TRBD2 (6 bases). Trimming removed 4 bases at V and 3 bases at J, with 11 bases between. Germline values: CDR1 MGHDK, CDR2 SYGVNS. This CDR3 is built from 14 residues.

The rearrangement uses TRBV12-5 and TRBJ1-1, with unresolved D. The CDR3 spans 12 residues. Germline V gene sequence: CDR1 LGHNT, CDR2 FRNRAP. The CDR3 loop is CVSGPRRSEAFF. The CDR3 DNA follows: TGTGTCAGTGGTCCCAGACGGTCTGAAGCTTTCTTT. Looking up the rest from reference TRBV12-5 and TRBJ1-1 gives the full variable domain: DARVTQTPRHKVTEMGQEVTMRCQPILGHNTVFWYRQTMMQGLELLAYFRNRAPLDDSGMPKDRFSAEMPDATLATLKIQPSEPRDSAVYFCVSGPRRSEAFFGQGTRLTVV.

This clonotype has only a few counts. The chain has TRBV7-2 and TRBJ2-1; D not certain. CDR1 is SGHTA and CDR2 is FQGNSA in the germline V gene. Trimming took off 0 bases at V and 5 bases at J, with 8 bases between the two ends. The CDR3 loop spans 14 amino acids. The CDR3 DNA follows: TGTGCCAGCAGCTTAGCGCGCCTACACAATGAGCAGTTCTTC. Its translation is CASSLARLHNEQFF. The full variable domain, rest sourced from reference TRBV7-2 and TRBJ2-1, is GAGVSQSPSNKVTEKGKDVELRCDPISGHTALYWYRQSLGQGLEFLIYFQGNSAPDKSGLPSDRFSAERTGGSVSTLTIQRTQQEDSAVYLCASSLARLHNEQFFGPGTRLTVL.

The rearrangement joins TRBV20-1 to TRBJ2-7; D may be TRBD1 (5 bases). The CDR3 has 16 residues. V gave up 4 bases and J gave up 0 bases, with 19 bases separating them. CDR1 and CDR2 (germline): DFQATT, SNEGSKA (reference sequence). CDR3 amino acids: CSANSRELRSSYEQYF. In DNA, the CDR3 is TGCAGTGCTAACTCCAGGGAACTTAGGAGCTCCTACGAGCAGTACTTC.

This clonotype was observed a handful of times. This rearrangement joins TRBV23-1 to TRBJ2-4; D gene uncertain. TRBV23-1 is designated an ORF whose function remains uncertain. V was shortened by 0 bases and J by 15 bases, with 12 bases between the two germline ends. This CDR3 spans 12 amino acids. The CDR3 DNA reads TGCGCCAGCAGTCAATCCGGCGACCCGAGGTACTTC. Translation gives CASSQSGDPRYF.

Ten or more counts support this clonotype. The genes are TRBV5-1 and TRBJ2-1; TRBD2 matches at 10 bases. The junction had 8 bases not matched to a gene; V was cut back by 2 bases and J by 6 bases. CDR3 length: 16 amino acids. CDR1 is SGHRS and CDR2 is YFSETQ in the germline V gene. CDR3 coding DNA: TGCGCCAGCAGCTTTCAAGCGGGAGGGGTGACCAATGAGCAGTTCTTC. Amino acids: CASSFQAGGVTNEQFF. Filled out from reference TRBV5-1 and TRBJ2-1, the complete variable domain reads KAGVTQTPRYLIKTRGQQVTLSCSPISGHRSVSWYQQTPGQGLQFLFEYFSETQRNKGNFPGRFSGRQFSNSRSEMNVSTLELGDSALYLCASSFQAGGVTNEQFFGPGTRLTVL.

This clonotype was detected only a few times. The CDR3 nucleotides read TGTGCCAGCAGGCCCGGAGACCGGAGCAATCAGCCCCAGCATTTT. Amino acid sequence: CASRPGDRSNQPQHF. The chain uses TRBV2 and TRBJ1-5, with D unresolved. CDR1 SNHLY and CDR2 FYNNEI come from the germline V gene. This CDR3 is built from 15 residues. Trimming left V 6 bases short and J 1 base short, with 13 bases between. Full variable domain (outside the CDR3, taken from reference TRBV2 and TRBJ1-5): EPEVTQTPSHQVTQMGQEVILRCVPISNHLYFYWYRQILGQKVEFLVSFYNNEISEKSEIFDDQFSVERPDGSNFTLKIRSTKLEDSAMYFCASRPGDRSNQPQHFGDGTRLSIL.

This clonotype has only a few counts. The genes are TRBV15 and TRBJ2-7; 9 positions match TRBD2. V shed 1 base, J shed 5 bases, and the junction held 9 bases outside the gene matches. Germline CDR1 and CDR2: LNHNV and YYDKDF (reference sequence). This CDR3 contains 16 residues. CDR3: CATSRGYGGRANEQYF. The CDR3 DNA sequence: TGTGCCACCAGCAGAGGGTACGGCGGGAGGGCAAACGAGCAGTACTTC.

This clonotype has a count of ten or more. The J gene is TRBJ2-7, the V gene TRBV12-3 or TRBV12-4; the D gene is possibly TRBD1 (7 bases). The germline V and J ends were trimmed by 3 bases and 2 bases, with 11 bases remaining between them. The CDR3 spans 14 residues. This CDR3 reads CASSLGGQTYEQYF. The CDR3 nucleotides are TGTGCCAGCAGTTTGGGGGGACAGACCTACGAGCAGTACTTC.

The chain joins TRBV13 to TRBJ2-5; perhaps TRBD1 as D (6 bases). Germline V CDR1 and CDR2: PRHDT, FYEKMQ (reference sequence). The CDR3 loop spans 14 amino acids. Trimming pared 2 bases from V and 1 base from J, leaving 8 bases between. The CDR3 coding sequence is TGTGCCAGCAGCTTACAGGGGATCCAAGAGACCCAGTACTTC. It codes for CASSLQGIQETQYF.

This chain joins TRBV11-2 and TRBJ1-2; TRBD1 is a possible D gene (5 bases). The CDR3 is 13 amino acids. Germline lookup yields CDR1 SGHAT and CDR2 FQNNGV. V was shortened by 1 base and J by 6 bases, with 9 bases between the two germline ends. This CDR3 is CASSLAGGDGYTF. The CDR3 DNA reads TGTGCCAGCAGCTTAGCCGGGGGTGATGGCTACACCTTC.

Comment on this clonotype: The germline gene is not matched at one end of the junction; a read error may be the cause. The chain carries TRBV12-3 or TRBV12-4 and TRBJ2-2, with D maybe TRBD2 (5 bases). The CDR3 has 14 residues. The CDR3 here is CASSLALATGELFF. CDR3 nucleotide sequence: TGTGCCAGCAGTCTAGCCCTCGCGACGGGGGAGCTGTTTTTT.

The chain couples TRBV6-2 or TRBV6-3 to TRBJ2-7; unclear D gene. Germline lookup yields CDR1 MNHEY and CDR2 SVGEGT. This CDR3 is built from 12 residues. V was shortened by 2 bases and J by 1 base, with 3 bases between the two germline ends. DNA for the CDR3: TGTGCCAGCAGTTACCAGTCCTACGAGCAGTACTTC. Encoded protein: CASSYQSYEQYF.